The rows below give T cell receptor beta chains drawn from one sample of a study of T cells in Graves' hyperthyroidism and ophthalmopathy. TCRdb ran MiXCR on the multiplex PCR reads and lists one entry per CDR3 protein. The sample contains 800,000 or so distinct CDR3 sequences, roughly 40% of which appear only once. Sequencing used blood. These receptors all stem from a man aged 18 to 35 with Graves' hyperthyroidism. Both conserved end residues are part of each CDR3. A D gene is named only where the DNA matches it firmly. Clone size, where shown, is once, few, many, or a class for clones that have expanded.

>many|-|TRBJ1-1|TRBV24-1
CATRDRSNTEAFF
TGTGCCACCAGAGACAGGTCGAACACTGAAGCTTTCTTT
>-|-|TRBJ2-7|TRBV10-3
CASSYGRWAAYEQYF
TGTGCCAGCAGTTACGGGCGGTGGGCAGCCTACGAGCAGTACTTC
>once|-|TRBJ2-7|TRBV9
CASNTGSINEQYF
TGTGCCAGCAATACAGGGAGTATCAACGAGCAGTACTTC
>-|-|TRBJ1-5|TRBV20-1
CSASTSGDTDQPQHF
TGCAGTGCTAGCACCAGTGGGGACACAGATCAGCCCCAGCATTTT
>few|-|TRBJ2-7|TRBV7-9
CAVHAASIYEQYF
TGTGCCGTCCATGCGGCCTCGATCTACGAGCAGTACTTC
>few|-|TRBJ2-7|TRBV7-9
CASSPRGGAYEQYF
TGTGCCAGCAGTCCCCGCGGCGGAGCTTACGAGCAGTACTTC
>many|-|TRBJ1-6|TRBV2
CASSDLTIGGNSPLHF
TGTGCCAGCAGTGATCTAACTATAGGGGGAAATTCACCCCTCCACTTT
>many|-|TRBJ2-7|TRBV7-2
CASSLYGSSYEQYF
TGTGCCAGCAGCTTATACGGGAGTTCCTACGAGCAGTACTTC
>-|TRBD1|TRBJ1-1|TRBV7-2
CASSQDTGTGVVGTEAFF
TGCGCCAGCAGCCAAGACACCGGGACAGGGGTTGTTGGCACTGAAGCTTTCTTT
>many|-|TRBJ2-6|TRBV7-8
CASSLAVGVTGANVLTF
TGTGCCAGCAGCTTAGCGGTGGGGGTGACCGGGGCCAACGTCCTGACTTTC
>-|TRBD1|TRBJ1-2|TRBV12-3/TRBV12-4
CASTDDRVYGYTF
TGTGCCAGCACTGATGACAGGGTCTATGGCTACACCTTC
>many|TRBD1|TRBJ2-7|TRBV7-8
CASSLEPQGAYEQYF
TGTGCCAGCAGCTTAGAACCCCAGGGGGCCTACGAGCAGTACTTC
>few|-|TRBJ1-5|TRBV7-8
CASSLQENSNQPQHF
TGTGCCAGCAGCTTACAGGAGAATAGCAATCAGCCCCAGCATTTT
>many|TRBD1|TRBJ2-5|TRBV7-2
CASSSVDRGRETQYF
TGTGCCAGCAGCTCAGTCGACAGGGGGAGAGAGACCCAGTACTTC
>few|-|TRBJ1-2|TRBV4-1
CASSQPTDRSSSYTF
TGCGCCAGCAGCCAACCCACCGACAGGAGCTCGAGCTACACCTTC
>many|-|TRBJ1-2|TRBV5-1
CASSLAQAYGYTF
TGCGCCAGCAGCTTGGCACAGGCCTATGGCTACACCTTC
>few|TRBD1|TRBJ2-7|TRBV4-2
CASSQPGQGTYEQYF
TGTGCCAGCAGCCAGCCGGGACAGGGTACCTACGAGCAGTACTTC
>-|TRBD1|TRBJ1-3|TRBV20-1
CSARGVGTEISGNTIYF
TGCAGTGCTAGAGGGGTGGGGACAGAGATCTCTGGAAACACCATATATTTT
>many|-|TRBJ1-2|TRBV29-1
CSAWGMDYGYTF
TGCAGCGCTTGGGGTATGGACTATGGCTACACCTTC
>many|-|TRBJ2-2|TRBV15
CATSRGGRTTLSTGELFF
TGTGCCACCAGCAGAGGAGGCAGGACCACCCTTTCCACCGGGGAGCTGTTTTTT
>many|-|TRBJ2-7|TRBV19
CASSIAKGAYEQYF
TGTGCCAGTAGTATAGCGAAGGGAGCCTACGAGCAGTACTTC
>once|-|TRBJ2-5|TRBV25-1
CASSQGVPETQYF
TGTGCCAGCAGCCAAGGGGTCCCAGAGACCCAGTACTTC
>few|-|TRBJ1-1|TRBV2
CASSEALGRNTEAFF
TGTGCCAGCAGTGAAGCGCTGGGGAGGAACACTGAAGCTTTCTTT
>few|TRBD1|TRBJ1-2|TRBV5-6
CASRRDRERGYTF
TGTGCCAGCAGGAGGGACAGGGAGCGAGGCTACACCTTC
>-|-|TRBJ2-5|TRBV19
CASSTGAATLQETQYF
TGTGCCAGTAGTACTGGTGCAGCGACCCTCCAAGAGACCCAGTACTTC
>many|TRBD1|TRBJ2-6|TRBV7-9
CAGQGTGANVLTF
TGTGCCGGACAGGGGACTGGGGCCAACGTCCTGACTTTC
>few|-|TRBJ1-5|TRBV12-3/TRBV12-4
CASSSRNSGRQPQHF
TGTGCCAGCAGTTCGCGCAACTCTGGGCGTCAGCCCCAGCATTTT
>-|TRBD1|TRBJ1-1|TRBV29-1
CSVGPGQRNTEAFF
TGCAGCGTTGGACCGGGACAGAGGAACACTGAAGCTTTCTTT
>few|-|TRBJ2-2|TRBV20-1
CSAQMGLSPNTGELFF
TGCAGTGCTCAGATGGGACTTTCGCCGAACACCGGGGAGCTGTTTTTT
>-|-|TRBJ2-7|TRBV6-5
CASVLGRGRAYEQYF
TGTGCCAGCGTTCTAGGGCGGGGTCGCGCCTACGAGCAGTACTTC
>few|-|TRBJ2-7|TRBV7-2
CASGSGVSYEQYF
TGTGCCAGCGGATCCGGAGTCTCCTACGAGCAGTACTTC
>-|-|TRBJ1-2|TRBV4-1
CASSQEEYYGYTF
TGCGCCAGCAGCCAAGAAGAATACTATGGCTACACCTTC
>-|-|TRBJ2-2|TRBV5-1
CASSLGSRAGTGELFF
TGCGCCAGCAGCTTGGGGTCCAGGGCAGGGACCGGGGAGCTGTTTTTT
>-|TRBD1|TRBJ2-7|TRBV7-2
CASSYQDRGFYEQYF
TGTGCCAGCAGCTACCAGGACAGGGGGTTCTACGAGCAGTACTTC